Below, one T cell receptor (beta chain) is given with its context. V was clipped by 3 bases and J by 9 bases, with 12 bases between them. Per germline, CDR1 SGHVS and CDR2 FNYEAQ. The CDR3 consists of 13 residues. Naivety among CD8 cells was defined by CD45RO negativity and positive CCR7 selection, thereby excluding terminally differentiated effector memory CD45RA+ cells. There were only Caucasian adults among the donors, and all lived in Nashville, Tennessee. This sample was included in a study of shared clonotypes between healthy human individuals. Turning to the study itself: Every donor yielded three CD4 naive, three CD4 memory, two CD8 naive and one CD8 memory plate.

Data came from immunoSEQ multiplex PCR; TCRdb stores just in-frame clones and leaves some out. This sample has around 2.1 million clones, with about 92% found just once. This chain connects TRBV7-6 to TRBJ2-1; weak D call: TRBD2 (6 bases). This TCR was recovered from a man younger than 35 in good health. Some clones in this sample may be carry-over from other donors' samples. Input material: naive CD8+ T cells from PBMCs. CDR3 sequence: CASSFRENGEQFF. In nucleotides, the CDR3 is TGTGCCAGCAGCTTCCGGGAGAACGGTGAGCAGTTCTTC. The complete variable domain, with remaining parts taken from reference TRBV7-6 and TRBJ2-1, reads GAGVSQSPRYKVTKRGQDVALRCDPISGHVSLYWYRQALGQGPEFLTYFNYEAQQDKSGLPNDRFSAERPEGSISTLTIQRTEQRDSAMYRCASSFRENGEQFFGPGTRLTVL.